This T cell receptor beta chain originates from a study of molecular identifiers for immune sequencing clone quantification. TCRdb called the PCR reads again in MiXCR, with one record for every CDR3 protein. The sample lists approximately 320,000 distinct CDR3 sequences; about 22% were seen once. CDR3 length: 13 residues. CDR1 LGHNA and CDR2 YSLEER come from the germline V gene. Trimming removed 0 bases from V and 5 bases from J, with 6 bases in between. Sequencing used naive CD8+ T cells from blood, with Jurkat cell RNA spiked in. Subset given: FACS-sorted CD8+CD4-CCR7+CD45RA+ naive T cells. This chain links TRBV4-3 with TRBJ2-3; no clear D gene. The receptor was isolated from a human donor in good health. Some libraries in this study had Jurkat cell RNA spiked in. This chain's CDR3 is CASSQDSVDTQYF. CDR3 bases: TGCGCCAGCAGCCAAGATTCTGTAGATACGCAGTATTTT.